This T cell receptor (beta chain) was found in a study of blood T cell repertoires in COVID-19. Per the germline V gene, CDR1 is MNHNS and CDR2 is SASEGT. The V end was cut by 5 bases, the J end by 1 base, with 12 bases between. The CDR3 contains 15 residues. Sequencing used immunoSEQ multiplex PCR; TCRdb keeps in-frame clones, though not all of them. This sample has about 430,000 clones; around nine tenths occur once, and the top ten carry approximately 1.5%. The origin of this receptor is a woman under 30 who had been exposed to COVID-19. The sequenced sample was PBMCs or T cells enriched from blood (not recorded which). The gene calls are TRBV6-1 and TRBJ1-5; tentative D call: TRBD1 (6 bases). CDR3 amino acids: CASSPTDRSNQPQHF. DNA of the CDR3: TGTGCCAGCAGTCCGACGGACAGAAGCAATCAGCCCCAGCATTTT.